This entry lists 16 T cell receptor beta chains sequenced from one sample in a study of blood T cell repertoires in COVID-19. Profiled with immunoSEQ multiplex PCR; TCRdb holds only in-frame clones, not every one. The sample shows 35,000 to 55,000 clones, approximately 89% of them seen only once. The sequenced material came from peripheral blood. These receptors were obtained from a human donor in a cohort sampled during active COVID-19.

This chain connects TRBV27 to TRBJ2-1; 8 bases agree with TRBD1. Germline CDR1 MNHEY, CDR2 SMNVEV (reference sequence). With 4 bases clipped from V and 6 bases from J, the junction kept 11 bases outside the gene matches. The CDR3 runs 16 residues. CDR3 loop: CASSSSGTGGTNEQFF. CDR3 nucleotides: TGTGCCAGCAGTTCATCCGGGACAGGAGGAACCAATGAGCAGTTCTTC.

The chain is built from TRBV11-2 and TRBJ2-5; D possibly corresponds to TRBD2 (6 bases). Trimming cost V 5 bases and J 5 bases, with 12 bases left between them. This CDR3 has 13 amino acids. Germline assignment: CDR1 SGHAT and CDR2 FQNNGV. In nucleotides, the CDR3 is TGTGCCAGCAGCCGTAGCGGTCCGGAGACCCAGTACTTC. It yields the protein CASSRSGPETQYF.

This clone was seen just once. This chain joins TRBV11-2 and TRBJ2-2; 9 positions match TRBD1. This CDR3 region has 13 residues. Germline CDR1 SGHAT, CDR2 FQNNGV. V was clipped by 4 bases and J by 8 bases; unmatched bases: 2. This CDR3 is CASSSDRGGELFF. The CDR3, as DNA: TGTGCCAGCAGCTCTGACAGGGGGGGGGAGCTGTTTTTT.

J is TRBJ2-5 and V is TRBV2, with 8 nucleotides matching TRBD2. Germline V gives CDR1 SNHLY, CDR2 FYNNEI. This CDR3 has 13 residues. The V segment lost 4 bases and the J segment 8 bases; nucleotides outside the gene matches: 6. This chain's CDR3 is CASSGGTSFTQYF. The CDR3 DNA sequence: TGTGCCAGCAGTGGTGGGACTAGTTTTACCCAGTACTTC.

The gene calls are TRBV5-1 and TRBJ1-2, with D hard to call. The CDR3 runs to 15 residues. CDR1 is SGHRS and CDR2 is YFSETQ in the germline V gene. Between the trimmed V and J ends, which lost 0 bases and 3 bases, there was a span of 12 bases. CDR3 DNA sequence: TGCGCCAGCAGCTTGGACCCTTGGCAGGACTATGGCTACACCTTC. This encodes CASSLDPWQDYGYTF.

The gene calls are TRBV4-2 and TRBJ2-2; TRBD2 matches at 7 bases. The V and J ends lost 4 bases and 6 bases, in that order; junction bases with no gene match: 5. CDR1 and CDR2 from the germline V gene are LGHNA and YNFKEQ. The CDR3 contains 14 residues. The DNA for the CDR3 is TGTGCCAGCAGCCCCGGGACTATGTCCGGGGAGCTGTTTTTT. It encodes CASSPGTMSGELFF.

The V gene is TRBV3-1 (or the pseudogene TRBV3-2), the J gene TRBJ1-3; a possible D gene is TRBD1 (6 bases). In germline, CDR1 is LGHDT, CDR2 YNNKEL (reference sequence). V dropped 5 bases and J dropped 1 base, with 9 bases sitting between them. This CDR3 is 14 amino acids long. The CDR3 DNA reads TGTGCCAGCAGCACACAGGGTTCTGGAAACACCATATATTTT. It yields the protein CASSTQGSGNTIYF.

This clone appeared a single time. At one of its ends the junction is not consistent with the germline gene, which may arise from a read error. The chain joins TRBV7-7 to TRBJ2-5, with TRBD1 matching over 8 bases. CDR1 is SSHAT, CDR2 FNYEAQ, per germline (reference sequence). The CDR3 sequence is 16 residues long. The CDR3, as DNA: TGTGCTAGCAGCTTAGGGGGACTGGGACAGGCGGAGACCCAGTACTTC. This encodes CASSLGGLGQAETQYF.

The rearrangement uses TRBV19 and TRBJ1-1; no reliable D call. This CDR3 region has 14 residues. The germline V gene has CDR1 LNHDA and CDR2 SQIVND (reference sequence). The V end was cut by 4 bases, the J end by 4 bases, with 13 bases between. The CDR3 here is CASSTSRYATEAFF. Written as DNA, the CDR3 is TGTGCCAGTAGTACCTCGAGGTACGCCACTGAAGCTTTCTTT.

The DNA of the CDR3 is TGTGCCAGCAGCTCCAGGGGGGAGGTTAATTCACCCCTCCACTTT. Amino acid sequence: CASSSRGEVNSPLHF. This chain connects TRBV27 to TRBJ1-6, with TRBD1 identical over 7 bases. The CDR3 totals 15 residues. Germline V gene sequence: CDR1 MNHEY, CDR2 SMNVEV (reference sequence). V dropped 6 bases and J dropped 6; count of bases not matched to a gene: 8.

This clone was recorded once. V gene TRBV5-4 combines with J gene TRBJ2-1; the D is unclear. Germline V gene data show CDR1 as SGHNT and CDR2 as YYREEE (reference sequence). The CDR3 runs 14 residues. V was clipped by 0 bases and J by 5 bases, with 9 bases between them. The CDR3 is CASSLVEQHNEQFF. The CDR3 bases are TGTGCCAGCAGCTTGGTGGAACAGCACAATGAGCAGTTCTTC. The full variable domain, with the rest looked up from reference TRBV5-4 and TRBJ2-1, is ETGVTQSPTHLIKTRGQQVTLRCSSQSGHNTVSWYQQALGQGPQFIFQYYREEENGRGNFPPRFSGLQFPNYSSELNVNALELDDSALYLCASSLVEQHNEQFFGPGTRLTVL.

This clone was detected once. The V gene is TRBV30, the J gene TRBJ2-7; the D is unclear. Germline-derived CDR1 and CDR2 are GTSNPN and SVGIG (reference sequence). This CDR3 region has 13 residues. Trimming shortened V by 5 bases and J by 6 bases, and 17 bases separated the two germline ends. This chain's CDR3 is CAWLVRPKGEQYF. CDR3 nucleotide sequence: TGTGCCTGGTTAGTCAGGCCAAAAGGCGAGCAGTACTTC. The complete variable domain, with remaining parts taken from reference TRBV30 and TRBJ2-7, reads SQTIHQWPATLVQPVGSPLSLECTVEGTSNPNLYWYRQAAGRGLQLLFYSVGIGQISSEVPQNLSASRPQDRQFILSSKKLLLSDSGFYLCAWLVRPKGEQYFGPGTRLTVT.

The chain is built from TRBV6-6 and TRBJ2-7, with 11 bases fitting TRBD1. The CDR3 totals 14 residues. V shed 7 bases, J shed 2 bases, and the junction held 4 bases outside the gene matches. The germline gives CDR1 MNHNY, CDR2 SVGAGI (reference sequence). The CDR3 loop is CASTMGQGAYEQYF. DNA of the CDR3: TGTGCCAGCACTATGGGACAGGGGGCCTACGAGCAGTACTTC.

V is TRBV11-2 and J is TRBJ1-2; D gene uncertain. The CDR3 spans 15 residues. The germline CDR1 and CDR2 sequences are SGHAT and FQNNGV. V gave up 6 bases and J gave up 7 bases, with 21 bases separating them. The CDR3 spells CASRRPGRREVGYTF. The CDR3 DNA reads as TGTGCCAGCAGGCGACCCGGGAGACGGGAGGTTGGCTACACCTTC. Full variable domain (outside the CDR3, taken from reference TRBV11-2 and TRBJ1-2): EAGVAQSPRYKIIEKRQSVAFWCNPISGHATLYWYQQILGQGPKLLIQFQNNGVVDDSQLPKDRFSAERLKGVDSTLKIQPAKLEDSAVYLCASRRPGRREVGYTFGSGTRLTVV.

This sequence joins TRBV6-5 and TRBJ2-7; D not resolved. There are 13 residues in the CDR3. CDR1 is MNHEY and CDR2 is SVGAGI in the germline V gene. The V end lost 9 bases, the J end lost 0 bases, and 12 bases lay between the germline ends. Here the CDR3 reads CASRAYGSYEQYF. The DNA for the CDR3 is TGTGCCAGTCGTGCCTACGGCTCCTACGAGCAGTACTTC.

This chain connects TRBV2 to TRBJ1-6; D may be TRBD1 (6 bases). Germline V gene data show CDR1 as SNHLY and CDR2 as FYNNEI. The CDR3 is 12 residues long. The ends were cut back, 7 bases at V and 5 bases at J, with 6 bases in the middle. The CDR3 coding sequence is TGTGCCAGCAAGGGGGATAATTCACCCCTCCACTTT. It encodes CASKGDNSPLHF.